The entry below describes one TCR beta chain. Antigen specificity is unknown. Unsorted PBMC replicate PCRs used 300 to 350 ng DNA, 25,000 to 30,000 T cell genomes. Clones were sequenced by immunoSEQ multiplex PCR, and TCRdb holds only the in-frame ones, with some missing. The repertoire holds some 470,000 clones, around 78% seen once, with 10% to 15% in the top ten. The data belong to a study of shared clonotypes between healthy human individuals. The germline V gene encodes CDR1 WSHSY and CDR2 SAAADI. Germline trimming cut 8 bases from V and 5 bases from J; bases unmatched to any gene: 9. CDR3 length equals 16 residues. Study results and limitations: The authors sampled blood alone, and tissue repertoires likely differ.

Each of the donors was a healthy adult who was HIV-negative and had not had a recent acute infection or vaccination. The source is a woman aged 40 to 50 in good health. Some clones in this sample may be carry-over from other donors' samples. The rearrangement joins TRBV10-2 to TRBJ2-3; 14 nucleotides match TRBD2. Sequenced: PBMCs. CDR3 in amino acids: CASGGLAGDGKDTQYF. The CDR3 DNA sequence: TGCGCCAGCGGGGGACTAGCGGGAGACGGAAAAGATACGCAGTATTTT.